This T cell receptor beta chain stems from a study of T cell repertoires in cytomegalovirus infection. On the study more broadly: Indicated by public TCR beta signatures were CMV infection and matching HLA type.

This clonotype was seen a few times. Its antigen is not known. Germline V CDR1 and CDR2: SGHRS, YFSETQ. CDR3 length: 15 residues. Trimming took 0 bases from V and 3 from J, leaving 12 bases between them. Study-wide results and limits: The ex vivo response was dominated by HLA-C-restricted CMV-specific TCR beta clonotypes.

Each CDR3 protein is one row after TCRdb ran MiXCR on the reads. Altogether about 900,000 distinct CDR3 sequences are present, roughly 31% being singletons, with the ten largest covering over 10%. This clonotype was obtained from a human donor in good health (CMV status not recorded). Some clones in this sample may be carry-over from other donors' samples. V is TRBV5-1 and J is TRBJ1-2; D remains unclear. Here the sequenced sample was cultured CD8+ T cells from PBMCs, taken from culture after CMV antigen stimulation. CDR3 amino acids: CASSLARGYDYGYTF. In DNA form, the CDR3 reads TGCGCCAGCAGCTTGGCCCGAGGGTACGACTATGGCTACACCTTC.